This T cell receptor (beta chain) was observed in a study of CD8 T cells in Susac syndrome. Study background: Patients with Susac syndrome were therapy-naive, on corticosteroids, or on intravenous immunoglobulin alone at the time that blood was drawn.

The study's findings and limits: In its TCR sequencing and HLA analysis, the study acknowledged that the number of individuals was relatively small.

CDR1 MNHNS and CDR2 SASEGT come from the germline V gene. V shed 1 base and J shed 7 bases, with 2 bases lying between them. The CDR3 is 11 residues long. About 0.45 to 1 ug RNA was reverse transcribed with random hexamers. Using its own MiXCR run on the immunoSEQ multiplex PCR reads, TCRdb lists one record per CDR3 protein. Among around 170,000 distinct CDR3 sequences listed, just under 95% were seen once. For this clonotype: Its antigen is unidentified.

Recently defined diagnostic criteria for definite or probable disease were fulfilled by Susac syndrome patients. The chain recombines TRBV6-1 with TRBJ1-5; D remains unclear. This TCR was sampled from a human donor with Susac syndrome. The sequenced material came from CD8+ T cells from PBMCs. The CDR3 coding sequence is TGTGCCAGCAGTGAAGGACAGCCCCAGCATTTT. Protein sequence: CASSEGQPQHF.